Ten or more counts support the clone carrying this T cell receptor beta chain. Antigen: not known. The data were obtained in a study of regulatory T cells in long-lasting Graves disease. This sample's time point: newly diagnosed GD, antithyroid drugs for less than 3 months. From PBMCs, RNA was extracted and then used to make the TCR library. Each of the patients was recruited from an endocrinology department situated in Xi'an, China. This CDR3 is 13 amino acids long. Germline V gene sequence: CDR1 GTSNPN, CDR2 SVGIG (reference sequence). Trimming at V came to 4 bases and at J to 1 base, leaving 1 base not matched to a gene. For TCR beta, libraries came from iRepertoire HTBI primers and Arm-PCR of CDR3 regions. One entry per CDR3 protein results from TCRdb running MiXCR on the multiplex PCR reads. The table has about 500,000 distinct CDR3 sequences, about 16% seen once. Broader study findings: Preferential use of TRBV28, TRBJ1-2 and TRBJ2-5 was seen in persistent disease. Public clonotype sharing was higher in persistent than newly diagnosed patients.

The sample was also reused in another study, on T cells in Graves' hyperthyroidism and ophthalmopathy. That source adds: The HTBI primer set was used in a first-round RT-PCR of the TCR CDR3.

V and J are TRBV30 and TRBJ2-3; TRBD2 matches at 8 bases. Sequences were derived from peripheral blood mononuclear cells (PBMCs), sampled at new diagnosis, from a patient treated with antithyroid drugs. This clonotype originated in a man aged 40-55 years with Graves disease. CDR3 sequence reads: CAWTSGRTDTQYF. For the CDR3, the DNA is TGTGCCTGGACTAGCGGGCGCACAGATACGCAGTATTTT.